One and the same sample provided the 29 T cell receptor beta chains below, sequenced in a study of shared clonotypes between healthy human individuals. Repertoires were generated with immunoSEQ multiplex PCR, while TCRdb's copy carries only in-frame clones and drops some. The sample has 2 million to 2.5 million clones; around 93% are singletons. Input material: naive CD4+ T cells from PBMCs. The subset is: CD45RA+ positively selected. The source of these receptors is a man between 18 and 29 years old in good health. Some clones in this sample may be carry-over from other donors' samples.

J is TRBJ2-1 and V is TRBV7-3; D may be TRBD1 (6 bases). The germline gives CDR1 SGHTA, CDR2 FQGTGA. The length of the CDR3 is 15 residues. V was trimmed by 3 bases and J by 5 bases, leaving 14 bases between them. CDR3 in amino acids: CASSFRQVNHNEQFF. In nucleotides, the CDR3 is TGTGCCAGCAGCTTCCGACAGGTCAATCACAATGAGCAGTTCTTC.

The chain uses TRBV5-1 and TRBJ2-1; 7 bases align to TRBD2. CDR3 length equals 15 residues. Germline V gene data show CDR1 as SGHRS and CDR2 as YFSETQ. V lost 0 bases to trimming and J lost 6 bases; unmatched junction nucleotides: 6. For the CDR3, the DNA is TGCGCCAGCAGCTTGGGCGGGAGATCGACCAATGAGCAGTTCTTC. The encoded protein is CASSLGGRSTNEQFF.

The chain combines TRBV4-2 with TRBJ2-3; no reliable D call. The germline V and J ends were trimmed by 5 bases and 4 bases, with 10 bases remaining between them. CDR3 length: 13 amino acids. Germline assignment: CDR1 LGHNA and CDR2 YNFKEQ. The CDR3 coding sequence is TGTGCCAGCAGCGAGCGAGAGGCAGATACGCAGTATTTT. This encodes CASSEREADTQYF.

The table lists this clone with a count of one. The gene calls are TRBV5-1 and TRBJ1-1, with a weak D call TRBD1 (5 bases). CDR1 is SGHRS and CDR2 is YFSETQ in the germline V gene. The CDR3 sequence is 12 residues long. CDR3 region: CATRGVNTEAFF. CDR3 bases: TGCGCGACACGGGGGGTGAACACTGAAGCTTTCTTT.

The chain couples TRBV14 to TRBJ1-3; D not certain. The CDR3 length is 16 residues. V lost 0 bases and J 0 bases, leaving 9 bases between the germline ends. Germline V gene sequence: CDR1 SGHDN, CDR2 FVKESK. The CDR3 is CASSQDRASSGNTIYF. The CDR3 nucleotides read TGTGCCAGCAGCCAAGATCGAGCAAGCTCTGGAAACACCATATATTTT.

CDR3 in amino acids: CASSRKGPPPGTEAFF. CDR3 nucleotides: TGCGCCAGCAGCCGAAAGGGCCCCCCTCCGGGGACTGAAGCTTTCTTT. The genes are TRBV4-1 and TRBJ1-1, with D unclear. The germline V gene has CDR1 MGHRA and CDR2 YSYEKL. This CDR3 has 16 residues. V was shortened by 4 bases and J by 5 bases, with 20 bases between the two germline ends.

The V gene is TRBV2, the J gene TRBJ2-7; 9 bases line up with TRBD2. Losses at the gene ends were 8 bases for V and 3 bases for J; bases not matched to a gene: 5. This CDR3 region has 13 residues. CDR1 is SNHLY, CDR2 FYNNEI, per germline. The CDR3 is CASGTSLYYEQYF. Here the CDR3 DNA reads TGTGCCAGCGGGACTAGCCTTTACTACGAGCAGTACTTC.

V gene TRBV5-1 combines with J gene TRBJ2-2; D gene unclear. Germline V CDR1 and CDR2: SGHRS, YFSETQ. The CDR3 totals 16 residues. Deletions cut 1 base from V and 4 bases from J, with 14 bases between. CDR3 region: CASSLSSYAVTGELFF. As DNA, the CDR3 is TGCGCCAGCAGCTTGAGTAGTTATGCGGTCACCGGGGAGCTGTTTTTT. The complete variable domain, with remaining parts taken from reference TRBV5-1 and TRBJ2-2, reads KAGVTQTPRYLIKTRGQQVTLSCSPISGHRSVSWYQQTPGQGLQFLFEYFSETQRNKGNFPGRFSGRQFSNSRSEMNVSTLELGDSALYLCASSLSSYAVTGELFFGEGSRLTVL.

The chain has TRBV9 and TRBJ1-5; maybe TRBD1 (5 bases). CDR1 is SGDLS, CDR2 YYNGEE, per germline. The CDR3 totals 14 residues. Trimming pared 0 bases from V and 8 bases from J, leaving 12 bases between. Here the CDR3 reads CASSVAGGSEPQHF. In DNA, the CDR3 is TGTGCCAGCAGCGTAGCCGGGGGATCGGAGCCCCAGCATTTT.

The chain couples TRBV28 to TRBJ1-1, with D hard to call. Trimming cost V 3 bases and J 0 bases, with 14 bases left between them. From germline, CDR1 is MDHEN and CDR2 SYDVKM. The CDR3 totals 16 residues. The CDR3 here is CASSFNGGSLNTEAFF. CDR3 coding DNA: TGTGCCAGCAGTTTTAACGGTGGCAGCCTGAACACTGAAGCTTTCTTT. Supplemented by reference TRBV28 and TRBJ1-1, the full variable domain reads DVKVTQSSRYLVKRTGEKVFLECVQDMDHENMFWYRQDPGLGLRLIYFSYDVKMKEKGDIPEGYSVSREKKERFSLILESASTNQTSMYLCASSFNGGSLNTEAFFGQGTRLTVV.

Details on this clone: Other nucleotide sequences from this sample produce the same CDR3. The chain links TRBV9 to TRBJ1-2, with 8 bases fitting TRBD1. The CDR3 spans 12 residues. Per the germline V gene, CDR1 is SGDLS and CDR2 is YYNGEE. J lost 7 bases, V lost 3 bases, and 2 bases had no gene match. DNA for the CDR3: TGTGCCAGCAGCGGCAGGGGGCTTGGCTACACCTTC. It encodes CASSGRGLGYTF.

This clone turned up a few times. Other DNA variants within this sample encode the same CDR3. The rearrangement joins TRBV30 to TRBJ2-7; 9 nucleotides agree with TRBD1. The ends lost 1 base at V and 4 bases at J; junction bases unmatched: 2. The CDR3 runs 13 residues. In germline, CDR1 is GTSNPN, CDR2 SVGIG (reference sequence). The CDR3 is CAWSADRGYEQYF. The CDR3 region has the DNA TGTGCCTGGAGTGCTGACAGGGGGTACGAGCAGTACTTC.

In DNA form, the CDR3 reads TGTGCCAGCAGCCATAACAGGGGGTTTGGTACTGAAGCTTTCTTT. It is translated as CASSHNRGFGTEAFF. This chain joins TRBV14 and TRBJ1-1, with TRBD1 matching over 8 bases. The V gene end was trimmed by 3 bases and the J gene end by 5 bases; junction bases not matched to a gene: 8. Germline CDR1 and CDR2: SGHDN and FVKESK. The CDR3 consists of 15 residues.

Concerning this clone itself: Additional DNA sequences in this sample encode the identical CDR3. V is TRBV7-9 and J is TRBJ2-7; 7 positions agree with TRBD1. CDR1 and CDR2 (germline): SEHNR, FQNEAQ (reference sequence). Trimming at V came to 3 bases and at J to 0 bases, leaving 2 bases not matched to a gene. The CDR3 extends over 14 amino acids. The CDR3 sequence is CASSLGQSSYEQYF. The DNA for the CDR3 is TGTGCCAGCAGCTTGGGACAGAGCTCCTACGAGCAGTACTTC.

V and J are TRBV5-1 and TRBJ1-5; 8 nucleotides agree with TRBD1. Germline lookup yields CDR1 SGHRS and CDR2 YFSETQ. The CDR3 loop spans 15 amino acids. The trim removed 2 bases at V and 8 bases at J, leaving 9 bases unmatched. CDR3 DNA sequence: TGCGCCAGCAGCTTATTCGGGACAGGCCAGGAGCCCCAGCATTTT. Its protein product is CASSLFGTGQEPQHF.

In its sample, this clone was seen once. The chain combines TRBV11-1 with TRBJ1-4, with TRBD1 as a possible D gene (5 bases). Germline CDR1 and CDR2: SGHAT and FQDESV (reference sequence). The ends were cut back, 0 bases at V and 4 bases at J, with 18 bases in the middle. The CDR3 consists of 18 residues. The CDR3, as DNA: TGTGCCAGCAGCTTAGCGCGCGGGGCCAATCAGTTTAATGAAAAACTGTTTTTT. The encoded protein is CASSLARGANQFNEKLFF.

This chain uses TRBV28 with TRBJ1-3; TRBD1 aligns across 7 bases. Germline V gene lookup returns CDR1 MDHEN and CDR2 SYDVKM. The CDR3 extends over 15 amino acids. The ends lost 7 bases at V and 1 base at J; junction bases unmatched: 7. CDR3 amino acids: CASTRGDLSGNTIYF. DNA for the CDR3: TGTGCCAGCACCAGGGGGGACCTATCTGGAAACACCATATATTTT. The complete variable domain, with remaining parts taken from reference TRBV28 and TRBJ1-3, reads DVKVTQSSRYLVKRTGEKVFLECVQDMDHENMFWYRQDPGLGLRLIYFSYDVKMKEKGDIPEGYSVSREKKERFSLILESASTNQTSMYLCASTRGDLSGNTIYFGEGSWLTVV.

This rearrangement joins TRBV7-2 to TRBJ2-3, with 11 bases aligning to TRBD2. The V gene end was trimmed by 8 bases and the J gene end by 5 bases; junction bases not matched to a gene: 6. In germline, CDR1 is SGHTA, CDR2 FQGNSA. The CDR3 is 14 residues long. In DNA form, the CDR3 reads TGTGCCAGCCTACTAGCGGGGGAGGGAGATACGCAGTATTTT. Translated, it gives CASLLAGEGDTQYF.

The chain links TRBV10-3 to TRBJ1-3, with a weak D call TRBD1 (5 bases). V was clipped by 3 bases and J by 4 bases, with 16 bases between them. Germline assignment: CDR1 ENHRY and CDR2 SYGVKD. The CDR3 runs to 16 residues. CDR3 amino acids: CAISDWTGDYGNTIYF. The CDR3 nucleotides read TGTGCCATCAGTGATTGGACCGGGGACTACGGAAACACCATATATTTT.

The gene calls are TRBV27 and TRBJ2-1; 7 nucleotides match TRBD2. Unmatched junction bases numbered 12, after V lost 7 bases and J lost 0 bases. CDR1 and CDR2 (germline): MNHEY, SMNVEV (reference sequence). The CDR3 spans 17 residues. CDR3 bases: TGTGCCAGCACTATCGCAGGTGGCGGGAGCTCCTACAATGAGCAGTTCTTC. Translated: CASTIAGGGSSYNEQFF.

The gene calls are TRBV18 and TRBJ2-1; 10 bases align to TRBD2. Germline trimming cut 2 bases from V and 8 bases from J; bases unmatched to any gene: 12. The CDR3 sequence is 17 residues long. CDR1 is KGHSH and CDR2 is LQKENI in the germline V gene. This CDR3 is CASSPILAGVYFDEQFF. CDR3 bases: TGTGCCAGCTCACCAATCCTAGCGGGAGTTTATTTTGATGAGCAGTTCTTC.

V and J are TRBV18 and TRBJ1-1; tentative D call: TRBD1 (5 bases). The CDR3 contains 14 residues. Trimming stripped 3 bases from V and 4 bases from J, with 12 bases between. Germline assignment: CDR1 KGHSH and CDR2 LQKENI. The CDR3, as DNA: TGTGCCAGCTCACCCAGGGAAGGGAGCACTGAAGCTTTCTTT. It is translated as CASSPREGSTEAFF. Variable domain in full (rest from reference TRBV18 and TRBJ1-1): NAGVMQNPRHLVRRRGQEARLRCSPMKGHSHVYWYRQLPEEGLKFMVYLQKENIIDESGMPKERFSAEFPKEGPSILRIQQVVRGDSAAYFCASSPREGSTEAFFGQGTRLTVV.

This sequence joins TRBV5-1 and TRBJ2-4; TRBD2 aligns across 15 bases. The CDR3 is 18 amino acids. CDR1 is SGHRS and CDR2 is YFSETQ in the germline V gene. The V gene end was trimmed by 0 bases and the J gene end by 7 bases; junction bases not matched to a gene: 8. The CDR3 sequence: CASSLAGLAGGQGNIQYF. The CDR3 nucleotides are TGCGCCAGCAGCTTGGCCGGACTAGCGGGAGGGCAGGGGAACATTCAGTACTTC.

This clone was counted once. CDR3 residues: CASSARTGKGEKLFF. The CDR3 DNA sequence: TGTGCCAGCAGCGCCCGGACCGGCAAGGGGGAAAAACTGTTTTTT. J is TRBJ1-4 and V is TRBV14, with D possibly matching TRBD1 (5 bases). CDR1 and CDR2 from the germline V gene are SGHDN and FVKESK. V was clipped by 5 bases and J by 8 bases, with 18 bases between them. The CDR3 contains 15 residues.

The chain is built from TRBV29-1 and TRBJ2-3; D unclear. The germline V gene encodes CDR1 SQVTM and CDR2 ANQGSEA. Trimming removed 5 bases from V and 2 bases from J, with 8 bases in between. This CDR3 is built from 12 residues. CDR3 coding DNA: TGCAGCGTTTTCCCAGACACAGATACGCAGTATTTT. Translating it yields CSVFPDTDTQYF.

For the CDR3, the DNA is TGTGCCAGCAGTTTGGGTACAGGGGTACGGCAGCCCCAGCATTTT. This translates into CASSLGTGVRQPQHF. The V call is TRBV28, the J call TRBJ1-5; TRBD1 agrees at 7 bases. Germline V CDR1 and CDR2: MDHEN, SYDVKM. The ends lost 3 bases at V and 7 bases at J; junction bases unmatched: 9. There are 15 residues in the CDR3.

The chain uses TRBV5-1 and TRBJ2-3, with 7 bases fitting TRBD1. Germline CDR1 is SGHRS and CDR2 is YFSETQ. The junction had 6 bases not matched to a gene; V was cut back by 2 bases and J by 6 bases. There are 14 residues in the CDR3. CDR3 sequence reads: CASSFRQGQDTQYF. As DNA, the CDR3 is TGCGCCAGCAGCTTCAGACAGGGACAGGATACGCAGTATTTT.

This chain uses TRBV30 with TRBJ1-2; perhaps TRBD1 as D (5 bases). V lost 2 bases to trimming and J lost 9 bases, with 16 bases between them. The CDR3 runs 13 residues. Germline values: CDR1 GTSNPN, CDR2 SVGIG (reference sequence). The CDR3 nucleotides read TGTGCCTGGAGTTCGCAACAGGCGCTGAGCTACACCTTC. Amino acids: CAWSSQQALSYTF. The whole variable domain, remainder taken from reference TRBV30 and TRBJ1-2, is SQTIHQWPATLVQPVGSPLSLECTVEGTSNPNLYWYRQAAGRGLQLLFYSVGIGQISSEVPQNLSASRPQDRQFILSSKKLLLSDSGFYLCAWSSQQALSYTFGSGTRLTVV.

This chain uses TRBV18 with TRBJ2-3, with D unresolved. V lost 2 bases, J lost 2 bases, and 14 bases lay in between. Germline CDR1 and CDR2: KGHSH and LQKENI. This CDR3 has 16 amino acids. The CDR3 region is CASSPMSQSHTDTQYF. For the CDR3, the DNA is TGTGCCAGCTCACCAATGAGCCAGAGCCACACAGATACGCAGTATTTT. Full variable domain (remainder filled in from reference TRBV18 and TRBJ2-3): NAGVMQNPRHLVRRRGQEARLRCSPMKGHSHVYWYRQLPEEGLKFMVYLQKENIIDESGMPKERFSAEFPKEGPSILRIQQVVRGDSAAYFCASSPMSQSHTDTQYFGPGTRLTVL.